This TCR beta chain stems from a study of cytomegalovirus exposure and HLA in healthy donors. PCR amplification relied on 60 Vbeta primers (plus 13 Jbeta primers). Here immunoSEQ multiplex PCR was the method, and the copy in TCRdb shows in-frame clones only, minus some. The sample lists approximately 130,000 clones, 7% to 9.5% seen once, with 6% to 7.5% in the top ten. With V trimmed by 2 bases and J by 4 bases, 7 bases remained unmatched. The CDR3 is 16 residues long. Germline CDR1 reads SEHNR; CDR2 reads FQNEAQ (reference sequence). This clone was observed a handful of times. Its cognate antigen is unknown. Findings and caveats of the study: As was reported, the HLA-A and HLA-B alleles of most subjects were accurately predicted from TCR beta sequences. A later analysis showed HLA-associated TCR beta chains outstripping equally common others in clonal expansion.

The material sequenced was PBMCs. This sequence was found in a woman aged 40 to 50 in good health and CMV-seropositive. J is TRBJ2-3 and V is TRBV7-9; 9 bases fit TRBD1. CDR3 nucleotide sequence: TGTGCCAGCAGCTTATGGGGGACAGGGAGGGCAGATACGCAGTATTTT. This sequence encodes CASSLWGTGRADTQYF.